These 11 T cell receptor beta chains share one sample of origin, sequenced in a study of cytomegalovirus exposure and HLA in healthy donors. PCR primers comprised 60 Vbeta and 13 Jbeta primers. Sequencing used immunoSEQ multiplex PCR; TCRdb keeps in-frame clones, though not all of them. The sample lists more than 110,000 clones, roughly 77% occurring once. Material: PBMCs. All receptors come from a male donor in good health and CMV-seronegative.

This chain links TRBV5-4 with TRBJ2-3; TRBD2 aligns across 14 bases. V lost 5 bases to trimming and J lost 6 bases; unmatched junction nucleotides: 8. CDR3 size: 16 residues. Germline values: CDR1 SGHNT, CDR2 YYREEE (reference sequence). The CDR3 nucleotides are TGTGCCAGCAGTCGACTAGCGGGGGGGCAATTGGATACGCAGTATTTT. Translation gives CASSRLAGGQLDTQYF. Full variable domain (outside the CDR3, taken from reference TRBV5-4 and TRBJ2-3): ETGVTQSPTHLIKTRGQQVTLRCSSQSGHNTVSWYQQALGQGPQFIFQYYREEENGRGNFPPRFSGLQFPNYSSELNVNALELDDSALYLCASSRLAGGQLDTQYFGPGTRLTVL.

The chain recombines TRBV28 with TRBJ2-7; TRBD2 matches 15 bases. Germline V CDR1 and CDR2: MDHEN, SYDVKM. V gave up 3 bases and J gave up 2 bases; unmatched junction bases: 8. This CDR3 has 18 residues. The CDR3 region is CASSLAAGTSGGTYEQYF. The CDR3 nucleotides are TGTGCCAGCAGTTTGGCAGCCGGGACTAGCGGGGGGACCTACGAGCAGTACTTC.

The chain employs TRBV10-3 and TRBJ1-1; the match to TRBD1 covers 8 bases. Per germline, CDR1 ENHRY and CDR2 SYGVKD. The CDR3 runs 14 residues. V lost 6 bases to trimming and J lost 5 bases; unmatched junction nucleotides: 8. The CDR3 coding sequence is TGTGCCATCAGGCAGGGGGCTTTGGGTACTGAAGCTTTCTTT. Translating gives CAIRQGALGTEAFF.

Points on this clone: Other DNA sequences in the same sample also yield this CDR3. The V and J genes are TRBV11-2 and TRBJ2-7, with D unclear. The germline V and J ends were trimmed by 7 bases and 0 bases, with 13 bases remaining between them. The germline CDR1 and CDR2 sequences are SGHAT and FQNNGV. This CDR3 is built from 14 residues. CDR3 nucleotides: TGTGCCAGCACCGAATCCCTGAGCTCCTACGAGCAGTACTTC. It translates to CASTESLSSYEQYF.

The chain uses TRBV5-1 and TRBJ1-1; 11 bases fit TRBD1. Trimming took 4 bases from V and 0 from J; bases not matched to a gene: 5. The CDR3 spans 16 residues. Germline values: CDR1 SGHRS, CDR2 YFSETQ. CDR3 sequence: CASSKDRGPVNTEAFF. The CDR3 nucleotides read TGCGCCAGCAGCAAGGACAGGGGGCCCGTGAACACTGAAGCTTTCTTT.

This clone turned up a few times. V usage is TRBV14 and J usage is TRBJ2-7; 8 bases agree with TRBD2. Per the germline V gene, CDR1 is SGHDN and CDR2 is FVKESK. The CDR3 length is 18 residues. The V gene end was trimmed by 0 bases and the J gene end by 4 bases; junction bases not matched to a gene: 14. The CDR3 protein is CASSQDYSLGAGVYEQYF. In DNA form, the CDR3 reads TGTGCCAGCAGCCAAGATTATTCCCTCGGAGCGGGAGTGTACGAGCAGTACTTC.

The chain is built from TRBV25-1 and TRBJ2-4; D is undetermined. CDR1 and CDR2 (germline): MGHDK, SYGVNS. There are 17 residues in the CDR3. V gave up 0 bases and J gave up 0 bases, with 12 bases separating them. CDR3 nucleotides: TGTGCCAGCAGTGAATATGGTCAGGTCGGAGCCAAAAACATTCAGTACTTC. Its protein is CASSEYGQVGAKNIQYF.

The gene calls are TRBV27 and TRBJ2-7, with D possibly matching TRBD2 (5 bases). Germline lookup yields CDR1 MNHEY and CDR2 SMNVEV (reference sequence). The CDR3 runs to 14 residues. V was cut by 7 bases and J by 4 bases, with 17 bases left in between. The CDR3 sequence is CASNPAGGSYEQYF. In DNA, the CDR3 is TGTGCCAGCAACCCGGCAGGAGGCTCGTACGAGCAGTACTTC.

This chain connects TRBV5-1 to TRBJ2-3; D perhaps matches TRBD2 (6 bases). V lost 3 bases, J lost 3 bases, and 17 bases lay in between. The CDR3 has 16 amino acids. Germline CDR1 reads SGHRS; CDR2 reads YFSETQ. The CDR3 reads CASSSPSDHGTDTQYF. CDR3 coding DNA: TGCGCCAGCAGCTCCCCTAGCGATCATGGGACAGATACGCAGTATTTT.

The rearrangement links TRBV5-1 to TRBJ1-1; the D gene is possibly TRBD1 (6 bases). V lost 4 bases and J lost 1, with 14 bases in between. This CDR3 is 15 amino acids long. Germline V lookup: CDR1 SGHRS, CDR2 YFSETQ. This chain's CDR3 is CASSESTGSNTEAFF. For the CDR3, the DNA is TGCGCCAGCAGCGAATCGACAGGATCGAACACTGAAGCTTTCTTT.

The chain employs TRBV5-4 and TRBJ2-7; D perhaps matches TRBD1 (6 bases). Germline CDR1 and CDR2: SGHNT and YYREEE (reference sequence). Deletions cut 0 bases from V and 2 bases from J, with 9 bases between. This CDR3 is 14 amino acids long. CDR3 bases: TGTGCCAGCAGCTTGGCTGGACAGCCCTACGAGCAGTACTTC. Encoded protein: CASSLAGQPYEQYF.